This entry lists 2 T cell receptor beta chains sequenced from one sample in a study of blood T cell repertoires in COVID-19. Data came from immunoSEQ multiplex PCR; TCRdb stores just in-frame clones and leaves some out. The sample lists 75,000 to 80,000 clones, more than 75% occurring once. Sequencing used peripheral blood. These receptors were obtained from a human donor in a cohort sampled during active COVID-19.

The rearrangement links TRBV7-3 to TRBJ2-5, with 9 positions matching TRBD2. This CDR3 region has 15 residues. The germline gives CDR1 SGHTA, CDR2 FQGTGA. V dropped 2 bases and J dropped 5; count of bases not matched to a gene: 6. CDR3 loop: CASSLSASGVETQYF. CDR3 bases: TGTGCCAGCAGCTTATCAGCTAGCGGGGTCGAGACCCAGTACTTC.

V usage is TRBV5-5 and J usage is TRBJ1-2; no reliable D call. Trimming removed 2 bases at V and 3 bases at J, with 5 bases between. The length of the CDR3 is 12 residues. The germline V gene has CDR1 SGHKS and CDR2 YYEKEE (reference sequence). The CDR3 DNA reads TGTGCCAGCAGCTTCCAGGACTATGGCTACACCTTC. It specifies CASSFQDYGYTF.